This record covers a single TCR beta chain. The target antigen is unknown. The data belong to a study of graft-versus-host responses after intestinal transplantation. Study in general: Multivisceral, liver-intestinal, or isolated intestinal grafts went to recipients. For two to four years after anti-thymocyte globulin induction, all recipients took tacrolimus and steroids.

Study results and limitations: When patients had graft-donor T cell macrochimerism, their allografts held high graft-versus-host to host-versus-graft clonal ratios.

Germline values: CDR1 SGHNT, CDR2 YYREEE (reference sequence). CDR3 length: 14 amino acids. V was pared by 4 bases and J by 4 bases, with 7 bases of the junction left unmatched. Intraepithelial and lamina propria lymphocytes were released after the graft tissue was processed. The repertoire was sequenced with immunoSEQ multiplex PCR; TCRdb's copy has only in-frame clones and lacks some. Of 35,000 to 40,000 clones listed, approximately 90% are singletons. The specimen comprised ileum tissue, sampled around 190 days after intestinal transplant. This clonotype was obtained from a human patient who received an intestinal transplant, so some T cells may come from the graft donor. The gene calls are TRBV5-4 and TRBJ2-7; TRBD1 matches at 8 bases. The CDR3 sequence is CASSQSRGLYEQYF. DNA of the CDR3: TGTGCCAGCAGCCAGAGCAGGGGGCTGTACGAGCAGTACTTC.